This T cell receptor beta chain comes out of a study of a mutant IDH1 vaccine in newly diagnosed glioma. Whole-study context: Vaccination of patients was performed eight times, in weeks 1, 3, 5, 7, 11, 15, 19 and 23. Vaccination started 4-6 weeks after radiotherapy alone, or with temozolomide cycles.

Indicated time point: week 11, during vaccination. Doses of 300 ug of mutant IDH1 20-mer peptide were given with topical imiquimod. The donors' diagnosis was new WHO grade 3 or 4 astrocytoma that was IDH1-mutant and ATRX-lost. Whole-study results and caveats: Pseudoprogression appeared unlinked to shifts in leading peripheral T cell clonotypes.

A note on this clone: The antigen remains undetermined.

The protocol was immunoSEQ multiplex PCR, while the TCRdb copy is restricted to in-frame clones and leaves out a portion. Among 110,000 or so clones, 85% to 90% were seen once, and the ten largest hold roughly 0.61%. Germline CDR1 and CDR2: SGDLS and YYNGEE. The CDR3 covers 16 residues. V lost 0 bases and J lost 0, with 9 bases in between. This clonotype originated in a woman aged 50 to 60 with glioma. This chain links TRBV9 with TRBJ2-2; D is unclear. The input for sequencing was PBMCs, taken from a glioma patient whose treatment included an IDH1 peptide vaccine. The chain's CDR3 is CASSVEVVPNTGELFF. CDR3 bases: TGTGCCAGCAGCGTAGAGGTAGTTCCGAACACCGGGGAGCTGTTTTTT.